What follows are 24 T cell receptor beta chains derived from one specimen sequenced in a study of patients and donors after allogeneic stem cell transplantation. Each CDR3 protein gets one entry after TCRdb re-called the RT-PCR reads with MiXCR. This sample carries 900,000 to 1,000,000 distinct CDR3 sequences, 15% to 20% of them seen once, and the ten largest clones take around 6%. Sequencing input: blood, either unsorted or a sorted T cell fraction (not recorded which). These receptors were taken from a human donor who was either an allogeneic HSCT recipient or a stem cell or donor lymphocyte infusion donor (not recorded which). It is not recorded whose cells these are; they may come from a transplant donor.

A few counts support this clonotype. This rearrangement joins TRBV12-3 or TRBV12-4 to TRBJ1-2, with D perhaps matching TRBD1 (6 bases). V dropped 2 bases and J dropped 8 bases, with 15 bases sitting between them. The CDR3 runs to 14 residues. Written as DNA, the CDR3 is TGTGCCAGCAGTTTACTCGGGGGGGCAAACGGCTACACCTTC. It translates to CASSLLGGANGYTF.

This clonotype was counted only a few times. The chain has TRBV20-1 and TRBJ1-6, with TRBD1 matching 11 bases. Trimming at V came to 5 bases and at J to 1 base, leaving 7 bases not matched to a gene. The length of the CDR3 is 17 residues. Germline values: CDR1 DFQATT, CDR2 SNEGSKA (reference sequence). In nucleotides, the CDR3 is TGCAGTGCTCCAAGAGGGACAGGGGGGTCCTATAATTCACCCCTCCACTTT. This codes for CSAPRGTGGSYNSPLHF.

The rearrangement links TRBV20-1 to TRBJ1-2; D might be TRBD1 (5 bases). The CDR3 totals 14 residues. The germline V gene has CDR1 DFQATT and CDR2 SNEGSKA (reference sequence). V dropped 1 base and J dropped 3 bases, with 12 bases sitting between them. The CDR3 sequence: CSARGRGMDYGYTF. In DNA form, the CDR3 reads TGCAGTGCTAGAGGTCGGGGGATGGACTATGGCTACACCTTC.

The V call is TRBV12-3 or TRBV12-4, the J call TRBJ1-1; D is unresolved. This CDR3 comprises 13 residues. Trimming stripped 4 bases from V and 5 bases from J, with 11 bases between. In DNA form, the CDR3 reads TGTGCCAGCAGTTCTCTACCTGATACTGAAGCTTTCTTT. As protein: CASSSLPDTEAFF.

The genes are TRBV4-3 and TRBJ1-4, with TRBD1 identical over 11 bases. CDR3 size: 18 residues. V was pared by 1 base and J by 13 bases, with 17 bases of the junction left unmatched. Germline CDR1 LGHNA, CDR2 YSLEER. The CDR3 coding sequence is TGCGCCAGCAGCCAAGGGGCTTTTGTGAGGACAGGGGGCGTTGGACTGTTTTTT. Protein sequence: CASSQGAFVRTGGVGLFF.

This clonotype has a handful of counts. The CDR3 DNA sequence: TGTGCCAGCAGTTTTACGCAGGGAGTCGGTCAGCCCCAGCATTTT. It specifies CASSFTQGVGQPQHF. The genes are TRBV12-3 or TRBV12-4 and TRBJ1-5; tentatively, D is TRBD1 (5 bases). V lost 3 bases and J 6 bases, leaving 15 bases between the germline ends. This CDR3 is 15 amino acids long.

This clonotype was seen only a few times. V usage is TRBV9 and J usage is TRBJ2-3; TRBD2 matches 9 bases. This CDR3 comprises 16 residues. Per germline, CDR1 SGDLS and CDR2 YYNGEE. J lost 5 bases, V lost 3 bases, and 10 bases had no gene match. The CDR3 loop is CASSAIAGEDGDTQYF. The CDR3 nucleotides are TGTGCCAGCAGCGCTATAGCGGGAGAGGATGGAGATACGCAGTATTTT.

This chain links TRBV7-2 with TRBJ2-5; weak D call: TRBD2 (6 bases). Germline assignment: CDR1 SGHTA and CDR2 FQGNSA. CDR3 size: 15 residues. Trimming shortened V by 1 base and J by 4 bases, and 13 bases separated the two germline ends. CDR3 region: CASSLVISGRETQYF. Here the CDR3 DNA reads TGTGCCAGCAGCTTAGTTATTAGCGGACGAGAGACCCAGTACTTC. Using reference TRBV7-2 and TRBJ2-5 for the parts outside the CDR3, the full variable domain is GAGVSQSPSNKVTEKGKDVELRCDPISGHTALYWYRQSLGQGLEFLIYFQGNSAPDKSGLPSDRFSAERTGGSVSTLTIQRTQQEDSAVYLCASSLVISGRETQYFGPGTRLLVL.

This clonotype was recorded many times. V is TRBV2 and J is TRBJ2-7; D perhaps matches TRBD2 (6 bases). This CDR3 region has 13 residues. Deletions cut 8 bases from V and 3 bases from J, with 14 bases between. Germline V gene data show CDR1 as SNHLY and CDR2 as FYNNEI. The CDR3 protein is CASGRDWLYEQYF. CDR3 in DNA: TGTGCCAGCGGCCGGGACTGGCTCTACGAGCAGTACTTC.

This chain connects TRBV20-1 to TRBJ2-3, with 13 bases matching TRBD2. The CDR3 covers 15 residues. Losses at the gene ends were 3 bases for V and 2 bases for J; bases not matched to a gene: 2. The germline V gene encodes CDR1 DFQATT and CDR2 SNEGSKA (reference sequence). CDR3 nucleotide sequence: TGCAGTGCTAGGACTAGCGGGGGGACCACAGATACGCAGTATTTT. This sequence encodes CSARTSGGTTDTQYF.

The J gene is TRBJ2-3, the V gene TRBV3-1; TRBD1 is a possible D gene (6 bases). The germline gives CDR1 LGHDT, CDR2 YNNKEL (reference sequence). Trimming stripped 8 bases from V and 6 bases from J, with 15 bases between. This CDR3 spans 13 amino acids. The CDR3 coding sequence is TGTGCCAGCGAGGGGGAATGGGGCGATACGCAGTATTTT. Amino acid sequence: CASEGEWGDTQYF.

This clonotype has a handful of counts. The V gene is TRBV6-4, the J gene TRBJ2-2; D is perhaps TRBD1 or TRBD2 (5 bases each). V was trimmed by 4 bases and J by 4 bases, leaving 10 bases between them. Germline-derived CDR1 and CDR2 are MRHNA and SNTAGT. CDR3 size: 14 residues. CDR3 sequence (DNA): TGTGCCAGCAGTGTCGAGGGGAGCACCGGGGAGCTGTTTTTT. This codes for CASSVEGSTGELFF.

The chain carries TRBV4-2 and TRBJ2-1; D is perhaps TRBD1 (6 bases). CDR3 length equals 17 residues. Germline-derived CDR1 and CDR2 are LGHNA and YNFKEQ. V was clipped by 0 bases and J by 2 bases, with 14 bases between them. The CDR3 loop reads CASSQDMGQGTYNEQFF. CDR3 sequence (DNA): TGTGCCAGCAGCCAAGATATGGGGCAGGGGACCTACAATGAGCAGTTCTTC.

V gene TRBV12-3 or TRBV12-4 combines with J gene TRBJ1-6, with D perhaps TRBD1 (5 bases). Trimming removed 3 bases from V and 9 bases from J, with 12 bases in between. This CDR3 contains 14 residues. The CDR3 here is CASSFRGGFSPLHF. CDR3 DNA: TGTGCCAGCAGTTTTAGGGGCGGGTTTTCACCCCTCCACTTT.

This clonotype was found a few times. The chain recombines TRBV20-1 with TRBJ2-1; 8 positions match TRBD2. The germline CDR1 and CDR2 sequences are DFQATT and SNEGSKA (reference sequence). J lost 0 bases, V lost 6 bases, and 7 bases had no gene match. The CDR3 has 15 residues. The DNA of the CDR3 is TGCAGTGCCCATAGCGGGGCGAGCTCCTACAATGAGCAGTTCTTC. It translates to CSAHSGASSYNEQFF.

V is TRBV5-4 and J is TRBJ2-3; 7 bases map to TRBD1. Germline values: CDR1 SGHNT, CDR2 YYREEE (reference sequence). V shed 4 bases and J 5 bases; nucleotides not matched to a gene: 7. The CDR3 has 14 amino acids. The CDR3 protein is CASSPPGQRDTQYF. CDR3 coding DNA: TGTGCCAGCAGCCCTCCGGGACAGAGAGATACGCAGTATTTT.

This clonotype was counted at least ten times. The V and J genes are TRBV12-3 or TRBV12-4 and TRBJ2-7; the match to TRBD1 covers 9 bases. V was clipped by 8 bases and J by 1 base; unmatched bases: 3. This CDR3 contains 13 residues. CDR3 sequence: CASGGQGSYEQYF. The DNA of the CDR3 is TGTGCCAGCGGGGGACAGGGATCCTACGAGCAGTACTTC.

The sample holds a few counts of this clonotype. The chain's CDR3 is CATSRATRLAGESEQYF. The CDR3, as DNA: TGTGCCACCAGCAGAGCCACGAGACTAGCGGGAGAAAGCGAGCAGTACTTC. The chain links TRBV15 to TRBJ2-7; 12 nucleotides match TRBD2. Germline V CDR1 and CDR2: LNHNV, YYDKDF (reference sequence). The CDR3 runs to 17 residues. J was trimmed by 6 bases and V by 1 base; bases with no gene match: 10.

This clonotype was detected only a few times. The CDR3 DNA is TGCGCCAGCAGCTTGGGGCGGGGAAACACAGATACGCAGTATTTT. It translates to CASSLGRGNTDTQYF. The chain has TRBV5-1 and TRBJ2-3; the D gene is possibly TRBD2 (6 bases). CDR1 and CDR2 (germline): SGHRS, YFSETQ. Trimming took 0 bases from V and 2 from J, leaving 10 bases between them. The CDR3 is made up of 15 amino acids.

On this clonotype: Since the CDR3 does not end with the conserved phenylalanine or tryptophan, this likely comes from a read error. The DNA is omitted, as the CDR3 cannot be located on it reliably, and the CDR3 follows TCRdb's listing. The chain combines TRBV29-1 with TRBJ1-2. The germline gives CDR1 SQVTM, CDR2 ANQGSEA. The CDR3 is 11 residues long, counting both termini. CDR3 sequence: CSVEESGPIRI.

The table lists this clonotype with a few counts. The chain combines TRBV15 with TRBJ2-7; the match to TRBD2 covers 10 bases. Germline V gene lookup returns CDR1 LNHNV and CDR2 YYDKDF (reference sequence). The V segment lost 5 bases and the J segment 3 bases; nucleotides outside the gene matches: 16. The length of the CDR3 is 18 residues. Here the CDR3 reads CATSDYRSSSGRFYEQYF. The DNA of the CDR3 is TGTGCCACCAGCGATTACCGGAGCTCTAGCGGGAGATTCTACGAGCAGTACTTC.

This chain uses TRBV12-3 or TRBV12-4 with TRBJ2-1; D is unresolved. Trimming stripped 6 bases from V and 5 bases from J, with 14 bases between. The CDR3 is made up of 14 amino acids. CDR3 DNA sequence: TGTGCCAGCAGCCCACGCGACTGGGACAATGAGCAGTTCTTC. This codes for CASSPRDWDNEQFF.

The V gene is TRBV9, the J gene TRBJ2-7; 10 bases match TRBD2. This CDR3 has 17 amino acids. Trimming took 0 bases from V and 5 from J; bases not matched to a gene: 11. Germline loops: CDR1 SGDLS, CDR2 YYNGEE. As DNA, the CDR3 is TGTGCCAGCAGCGTAGACCCCGCTAGCGGGAGCCTGAACGAGCAGTACTTC. Translating it yields CASSVDPASGSLNEQYF. Combining the CDR3 with reference TRBV9 and TRBJ2-7 gives the whole variable domain DSGVTQTPKHLITATGQRVTLRCSPRSGDLSVYWYQQSLDQGLQFLIQYYNGEERAKGNILERFSAQQFPDLHSELNLSSLELGDSALYFCASSVDPASGSLNEQYFGPGTRLTVT.

V usage is TRBV12-3 or TRBV12-4 and J usage is TRBJ1-3; tentatively, D is TRBD1 (6 bases). Trimming shortened V by 1 base and J by 8 bases, and 15 bases separated the two germline ends. This CDR3 has 15 residues. The CDR3 loop is CASSLGYGTSYTIYF. The DNA for the CDR3 is TGTGCCAGCAGTTTAGGTTATGGGACAAGTTACACCATATATTTT.